This note documents a single T cell receptor beta chain sequence. Its antigen remains unknown. This sample stems from a study of CD4 T cells in relation to SARS-CoV-2 and coronaviruses. Across the whole study: TCR beta CDR3s were sequenced after 10-day antigen culture of PBMCs.

Study-level findings and limits: Compared with monoreactive clones, crossreactive clones showed significantly weaker SARS-CoV-2 expansion. In around three fifths of donors, memory CD4+ clonotypes crossrecognized SARS-CoV-2 and at least one common cold coronavirus spike.

Only in-frame clones appear in the TCRdb table, and some are missing; sequencing was by immunoSEQ multiplex PCR. The sample contains about 20,000 clones, about 80% of which appear only once. CD4+ T cells from unexposed donors were obtained before the COVID-19 pandemic (2011-2018). Isolation of CD4+ T cells took place after roughly nine days in culture. Input material: CD4+ T cells from PBMCs, cultured in vitro. The origin of this receptor is a human donor in good health.

The CDR3 DNA reads TGCGCCAGCAGCCAAGATTTTGCCCAACCGAAGATTGACGAGCAGTACTTC. This encodes CASSQDFAQPKIDEQYF. V is TRBV4-1 and J is TRBJ2-7; D remains unclear. The V gene lost 0 bases and the J gene lost 5 bases, with 20 bases spanning the gap. The CDR3 contains 17 residues. Per germline, CDR1 MGHRA and CDR2 YSYEKL.